The T cell receptor (beta chain) described here comes from a study of human T cells and chemical hapten exposure. Whole-study context: TCR yield per sample varied, mainly due to pooled library volumes.

Trimming cost V 7 bases and J 1 base, with 14 bases left between them. Germline loops: CDR1 MNHEY, CDR2 SVGEGT. The CDR3 runs 15 residues. Only a few counts were recorded for this clonotype. Its antigen remains unknown. Study-wide results and caveats: Expanded TCR counts at PT1 were positively correlated with the patch test score. Given that the donors had alopecia, their immune response may differ from that seen in healthy people.

Time point indicated: pre-sensitization, week 0. The treatment: therapeutic diphenylcyclopropenone sensitization with weekly scalp DPC. MiXCR was run by TCRdb on the RACE reads, yielding one entry per CDR3 protein. The sample includes 250,000 or so distinct CDR3 sequences, roughly 8% seen only once; the top ten take about 1.2%. Sequencing used whole blood, obtained in connection with sensitization to the hapten diphenylcyclopropenone (DPC). This sequence joins TRBV6-2 or TRBV6-3 and TRBJ1-5, with D possibly matching TRBD1 (5 bases). This TCR came from a man aged 18 to 29 with alopecia areata. Some clones in this sample may be carry-over from other donors' samples. CDR3 sequence reads: CASNLGEGSNQPQHF. The CDR3 DNA follows: TGTGCCAGCAATCTAGGGGAAGGGAGCAATCAGCCCCAGCATTTT.